These 20 T cell receptor beta chains share one sample of origin, sequenced in a study of cytomegalovirus exposure and HLA in healthy donors (dated by TCRdb to the late 2010s). The library relied on the immunoSEQ multiplex PCR assay. For the multiplex PCR, a mixture combining 60 forward primers for TCR Vbeta segments and 13 reverse primers for TCR Jbeta segments was used. Sourced from immuneACCESS, this table was stored by TCRdb with only in-frame sequences that have V and J called. A share of the clones is absent; for the studies checked, an unresolved V gene accounts for under half, and the remainder has no known explanation. The table for this sample lists 110,000 to 150,000 clones; 77% of them were counted only once. The top ten clones comprise approximately 1.5% of the sample. The sequencing input was PBMCs. The receptors stem from a female donor in good health and CMV-seronegative.

V is TRBV7-8 and J is TRBJ1-2, with no clear D. The CDR3 runs 15 residues. V was shortened by 5 bases and J by 1 base, with 14 bases between the two germline ends. CDR1 SGHVS and CDR2 FQNEAQ come from the germline V gene. CDR3 in amino acids: CASSPREELNYGYTF. DNA of the CDR3: TGTGCCAGCAGCCCAAGGGAGGAACTTAACTATGGCTACACCTTC.

CDR3 residues: CASSVPGQRFSYNEQFF. The CDR3 coding sequence is TGTGCCAGCAGTGTTCCGGGACAGAGGTTTTCCTACAATGAGCAGTTCTTC. The chain joins TRBV27 to TRBJ2-1; 7 nucleotides line up with TRBD1. The CDR3 consists of 17 residues. Trimming removed 5 bases from V and 1 base from J; junction bases left unmatched: 11. Germline values: CDR1 MNHEY, CDR2 SMNVEV (reference sequence).

The chain combines TRBV19 with TRBJ1-2, with 7 bases fitting TRBD1. V was pared by 2 bases and J by 4 bases, with 10 bases of the junction left unmatched. The V gene's germline CDR1 is LNHDA and CDR2 SQIVND (reference sequence). The CDR3 sequence is 16 residues long. CDR3 coding DNA: TGTGCCAGTAGTATAACAGGGGCTCGGGTCGCCTATGGCTACACCTTC. Its translation is CASSITGARVAYGYTF.

The gene calls are TRBV11-2 and TRBJ2-1, with 7 bases lining up with TRBD1. Germline lookup yields CDR1 SGHAT and CDR2 FQNNGV. The CDR3 covers 15 residues. Unmatched junction bases numbered 9, after V lost 1 base and J lost 9 bases. The CDR3 spells CASSLAAGGVGEQFF. In DNA, the CDR3 is TGTGCCAGCAGCTTAGCAGCAGGGGGAGTCGGTGAGCAGTTCTTC.

The V call is TRBV6-1, the J call TRBJ1-6; 9 bases are a match to TRBD1. Germline V CDR1 and CDR2: MNHNS, SASEGT. CDR3 length equals 15 residues. V shed 3 bases and J 12 bases; nucleotides not matched to a gene: 9. The CDR3 reads CASSDDRGAREPLHF. The CDR3 DNA reads TGTGCCAGCAGTGATGACAGGGGGGCAAGAGAACCCCTCCACTTT.

The V and J genes are TRBV28 and TRBJ2-7, with D perhaps TRBD1 (5 bases). Germline V CDR1 and CDR2: MDHEN, SYDVKM. V shed 3 bases and J shed 7 bases, with 7 bases lying between them. CDR3 length: 11 amino acids. CDR3 in amino acids: CASSFRVEQYF. CDR3 DNA: TGTGCCAGCAGTTTCAGGGTGGAGCAGTACTTC.

This clone showed up just a few times. The genes are TRBV6-5 and TRBJ2-2, with D perhaps matching TRBD2 (5 bases). The CDR3 is 14 amino acids. Trimming removed 8 bases at V and 7 bases at J, with 17 bases between. From germline, CDR1 is MNHEY and CDR2 SVGAGI. As DNA, the CDR3 is TGTGCCAGCGAGGACTCTCCGCGTGGCGGGGAGCTGTTTTTT. Translating it yields CASEDSPRGGELFF.

This chain links TRBV5-4 with TRBJ2-2, with 13 positions matching TRBD2. Germline CDR1 and CDR2: SGHNT and YYREEE (reference sequence). The CDR3 sequence is 18 residues long. Trimming at V came to 0 bases and at J to 4 bases, leaving 6 bases not matched to a gene. The CDR3 spells CASSLDTSGRVITGELFF. The CDR3, as DNA: TGTGCCAGCAGCTTGGACACTAGCGGGAGGGTAATCACCGGGGAGCTGTTTTTT. The entire variable domain, with the rest obtained from reference TRBV5-4 and TRBJ2-2, is as follows: ETGVTQSPTHLIKTRGQQVTLRCSSQSGHNTVSWYQQALGQGPQFIFQYYREEENGRGNFPPRFSGLQFPNYSSELNVNALELDDSALYLCASSLDTSGRVITGELFFGEGSRLTVL.

This clone was counted between two and nine times. The same CDR3 is also encoded by other DNA sequences in this sample. CDR3 amino acids: CASSDSQGADTQYF. The CDR3 bases are TGTGCCAGCAGTGACTCACAGGGGGCAGATACGCAGTATTTT. V gene TRBV6-4 combines with J gene TRBJ2-3; 8 bases fit TRBD1. This CDR3 has 14 amino acids. Trimming took 0 bases from V and 4 from J; bases not matched to a gene: 0. CDR1 MRHNA and CDR2 SNTAGT come from the germline V gene.

This clone came up a few times. The chain couples TRBV5-6 to TRBJ1-2, with 12 positions matching TRBD1. The CDR3 sequence is 15 residues long. J gave up 5 bases and V 4 bases, and 6 bases lay outside the gene matches. Germline V gene data show CDR1 as SGHDT and CDR2 as YYEEEE. The CDR3 nucleotides read TGTGCCAGCAGCCCGGGGGACAGGGGGCCGTATGGCTACACCTTC. It encodes CASSPGDRGPYGYTF.

This chain connects TRBV10-2 to TRBJ2-7; the match to TRBD2 covers 8 bases. V gave up 8 bases and J gave up 6 bases; unmatched junction bases: 6. This CDR3 has 12 residues. The V gene's germline CDR1 is WSHSY and CDR2 SAAADI. CDR3: CASASGGSEQYF. The CDR3 region has the DNA TGCGCCAGCGCAAGCGGGGGTAGCGAGCAGTACTTC.

The J gene is TRBJ2-5, the V gene TRBV7-7; 8 bases map to TRBD1. The V segment lost 5 bases and the J segment 5 bases; nucleotides outside the gene matches: 7. The germline V gene has CDR1 SSHAT and CDR2 FNYEAQ (reference sequence). The CDR3 has 14 amino acids. DNA for the CDR3: TGTGCCAGCAGCCGCCAGGGGGCCCGGGAGACCCAGTACTTC. Its protein product is CASSRQGARETQYF.

The rearrangement joins TRBV27 to TRBJ2-7, with 9 bases fitting TRBD1. The CDR3 length is 15 residues. Germline CDR1 and CDR2: MNHEY and SMNVEV (reference sequence). The V gene end was trimmed by 6 bases and the J gene end by 1 base; junction bases not matched to a gene: 7. The CDR3 bases are TGTGCCAGCAGCCTAGGGGGGACAGGGTCCTACGAGCAGTACTTC. It translates to CASSLGGTGSYEQYF.

The gene calls are TRBV7-2 and TRBJ2-7; TRBD2 is a possible D gene (6 bases). CDR1 SGHTA and CDR2 FQGNSA come from the germline V gene. Trimming stripped 3 bases from V and 0 bases from J, with 15 bases between. The CDR3 has 16 residues. For the CDR3, the DNA is TGTGCCAGCAGCTTGGAGGGACGGAAAAGCTCCTACGAGCAGTACTTC. Residues: CASSLEGRKSSYEQYF. The entire variable domain, with the rest obtained from reference TRBV7-2 and TRBJ2-7, is as follows: GAGVSQSPSNKVTEKGKDVELRCDPISGHTALYWYRQSLGQGLEFLIYFQGNSAPDKSGLPSDRFSAERTGGSVSTLTIQRTQQEDSAVYLCASSLEGRKSSYEQYFGPGTRLTVT.

Worth noting for this clone: One junction end disagrees with the germline gene, perhaps due to a read error. Other DNA sequences in the sample encode the same CDR3. This chain uses TRBV20-1 with TRBJ1-1; D is perhaps TRBD1 (6 bases). Germline-derived CDR1 and CDR2 are DFQATT and SNEGSKA (reference sequence). CDR3 size: 11 residues. DNA for the CDR3: TGCAGTACAGGGTTTGACACCGAAGCTTTCTTT. Its translation: CSTGFDTEAFF.

The chain couples TRBV9 to TRBJ2-3, with a weak D call TRBD2 (5 bases). The germline V and J ends were trimmed by 2 bases and 6 bases, with 10 bases remaining between them. In germline, CDR1 is SGDLS, CDR2 YYNGEE. The CDR3 is 13 amino acids. CDR3 sequence reads: CASSVQTGDTQYF. CDR3 nucleotides: TGTGCCAGCAGCGTGCAGACGGGGGATACGCAGTATTTT.

The chain is built from TRBV11-2 and TRBJ1-5, with D uncertain. The V gene lost 4 bases and the J gene lost 5 bases, with 15 bases spanning the gap. Per germline, CDR1 SGHAT and CDR2 FQNNGV. The CDR3 contains 15 residues. The CDR3 loop reads CASSSRGGLHQPQHF. Written as DNA, the CDR3 is TGTGCCAGCAGCTCGCGGGGAGGGCTGCATCAGCCCCAGCATTTT.

The chain carries TRBV11-2 and TRBJ2-7, with 9 bases aligning to TRBD1. The CDR3 covers 14 residues. J lost 3 bases, V lost 5 bases, and 5 bases had no gene match. CDR1 is SGHAT and CDR2 is FQNNGV in the germline V gene. CDR3: CASSQQGAGYEQYF. CDR3 nucleotides: TGTGCCAGCAGCCAACAGGGGGCTGGCTACGAGCAGTACTTC.

The rearrangement joins TRBV7-2 to TRBJ2-7; TRBD2 might be the D (5 bases). CDR1 is SGHTA, CDR2 FQGNSA, per germline. The germline V and J ends were trimmed by 5 bases and 0 bases, with 11 bases remaining between them. The CDR3 length is 14 residues. This CDR3 is CASSQSGYSYEQYF. The CDR3 DNA follows: TGTGCCAGCAGCCAATCGGGGTACTCCTACGAGCAGTACTTC.

This sequence joins TRBV19 and TRBJ1-2, with a weak D call TRBD1 (6 bases). Trimming took off 5 bases at V and 5 bases at J, with 18 bases between the two ends. The CDR3 consists of 15 residues. Germline V gives CDR1 LNHDA, CDR2 SQIVND (reference sequence). CDR3 sequence reads: CASSSQGPRVYGYTF. CDR3 sequence (DNA): TGTGCCAGTAGTTCTCAGGGGCCCAGAGTGTATGGCTACACCTTC.